This record concerns one T cell receptor (beta chain) sequence. Its antigen is undetermined. The source of the sample is a study of shared clonotypes between healthy human individuals. Study outcomes and limitations: Among the subsets, naive ones generally showed larger estimated richness than memory ones.

Investigators divided CD4+ cells into CD45RA+ naive and CD45RA-negative memory subsets. The protocol was immunoSEQ multiplex PCR, while the TCRdb copy is restricted to in-frame clones and leaves out a portion. The sample carries millions of clones, approximately 94% recorded once. CDR1 SQVTM and CDR2 ANQGSEA come from the germline V gene. Trimming stripped 6 bases from V and 0 bases from J, with 9 bases between. This CDR3 is 14 amino acids long. The clonotype originates from a man younger than 35 in good health. The chain couples TRBV29-1 to TRBJ2-6; D may match TRBD1 or TRBD2 (5 bases each). Sequenced input: naive CD4+ T cells sorted from blood. As to subset: CD45RA+ positively selected. This CDR3 reads CSVGESSGANVLTF. CDR3 sequence (DNA): TGCAGCGTAGGGGAGTCCTCTGGGGCCAACGTCCTGACTTTC.